The T cell receptor (beta chain) under discussion was sequenced for a study of read filtering for tumor transcriptome and immune sequencing. In this sample, this clonotype turned up many times. The library was built from about 400 ng RNA with molecular barcoded adaptors for alpha/delta and beta/gamma chains. TCRdb redid the calling of the reads with MiXCR, one entry per CDR3 protein. Counted here are about 86,000 distinct CDR3 sequences, 9% to 15% occurring once; the ten biggest clones make up about 15%. The germline CDR1 and CDR2 sequences are SQVTM and ANQGSEA. V lost 7 bases and J lost 4, with 13 bases in between. The CDR3 contains 13 residues.

The TCR sequence derives from a donor aged 40 or over with multiple myeloma. The sequenced sample consisted of a population of CD138-negative cells sorted from bone marrow. The J gene is TRBJ1-4, the V gene TRBV29-1, with D hard to call. The CDR3 reads CSATGINNEKLFF. CDR3 nucleotide sequence: TGCAGCGCCACCGGGATTAATAATGAAAAACTGTTTTTT.